The next 24 T cell receptor beta chains were all read from a single sample in a study of cytomegalovirus exposure and HLA in healthy donors. With 60 Vbeta and 13 Jbeta primers, the PCR was carried out. TCRdb's table, derived via immunoSEQ multiplex PCR, lists solely in-frame clones and lacks some. The table lists roughly 150,000 clones, around 85% of them singletons. The sample comprised PBMCs. The receptor source for this set is a man in his fifties or sixties in good health and CMV-seropositive.

The J gene is TRBJ1-1, the V gene TRBV28, with a possible D match to TRBD1 (6 bases). Germline V gives CDR1 MDHEN, CDR2 SYDVKM. The CDR3 length is 14 residues. Trimming stripped 6 bases from V and 3 bases from J, with 14 bases between. CDR3 protein: CASRPGQFHTEAFF. DNA of the CDR3: TGTGCCAGCAGGCCCGGACAGTTCCACACTGAAGCTTTCTTT.

This sequence joins TRBV30 and TRBJ2-7, with 8 bases identical to TRBD2. The germline V gene has CDR1 GTSNPN and CDR2 SVGIG (reference sequence). The length of the CDR3 is 15 residues. Trimming removed 3 bases from V and 0 bases from J; junction bases left unmatched: 7. In DNA form, the CDR3 reads TGTGCCTGGAGGGCTCTAGCGGGTAGCTCCTACGAGCAGTACTTC. It encodes CAWRALAGSSYEQYF.

The gene calls are TRBV6-6 and TRBJ2-7; D perhaps matches TRBD1 (6 bases). Trimming took 4 bases from V and 5 from J, leaving 12 bases between them. CDR1 and CDR2 (germline): MNHNY, SVGAGI (reference sequence). The CDR3 has 13 residues. The CDR3, as DNA: TGTGCCAGCAGTTCCGACAGGAACCACGAGCAGTACTTC. Residues: CASSSDRNHEQYF.

The chain links TRBV6-5 to TRBJ1-1; D remains ambiguous. The CDR3 totals 13 residues. Germline V lookup: CDR1 MNHEY, CDR2 SVGAGI. Between the trimmed V and J ends, which lost 5 bases and 1 base, there was a span of 8 bases. In DNA, the CDR3 is TGTGCCAGCAGTCGGGAACGGAACACTGAAGCTTTCTTT. This sequence encodes CASSRERNTEAFF.

The gene calls are TRBV2 and TRBJ1-2, with 8 bases aligning to TRBD1. This CDR3 is built from 15 residues. Germline assignment: CDR1 SNHLY and CDR2 FYNNEI. Trimming at V came to 8 bases and at J to 5 bases, leaving 13 bases not matched to a gene. The CDR3 DNA reads TGTGCCAGCTCGGACAGGGCATCCCTCGGGTATGGCTACACCTTC. Its translation is CASSDRASLGYGYTF.

This rearrangement joins TRBV28 to TRBJ1-1; D uncertain. CDR1 is MDHEN, CDR2 SYDVKM, per germline. This CDR3 is built from 12 residues. Trimming shortened V by 2 bases and J by 10 bases, and 11 bases separated the two germline ends. The CDR3 loop is CASSLPPSGAFF. CDR3 nucleotides: TGTGCCAGCAGTTTACCCCCCAGTGGAGCTTTCTTT.

The chain employs TRBV5-1 and TRBJ1-1; possibly TRBD1 for D (5 bases). The CDR3 has 16 amino acids. Germline lookup yields CDR1 SGHRS and CDR2 YFSETQ. V was shortened by 4 bases and J by 1 base, with 17 bases between the two germline ends. CDR3 sequence reads: CASSPLGGTENTEAFF. Written as DNA, the CDR3 is TGCGCCAGCAGCCCCCTCGGGGGGACGGAGAACACTGAAGCTTTCTTT. Full variable domain (outside the CDR3, taken from reference TRBV5-1 and TRBJ1-1): KAGVTQTPRYLIKTRGQQVTLSCSPISGHRSVSWYQQTPGQGLQFLFEYFSETQRNKGNFPGRFSGRQFSNSRSEMNVSTLELGDSALYLCASSPLGGTENTEAFFGQGTRLTVV.

The V gene is TRBV28, the J gene TRBJ2-1; 11 positions agree with TRBD1. The ends lost 3 bases at V and 7 bases at J; junction bases unmatched: 5. The CDR3 sequence is 15 residues long. In germline, CDR1 is MDHEN, CDR2 SYDVKM. The CDR3 bases are TGTGCCAGCAGTTTGGGGGGGACAGGGGGGAATGAGCAGTTCTTC. Protein sequence: CASSLGGTGGNEQFF.

V and J are TRBV28 and TRBJ1-2; tentatively, D is TRBD1 (5 bases). Trimming cost V 5 bases and J 3 bases, with 13 bases left between them. The CDR3 is made up of 14 amino acids. Germline CDR1 reads MDHEN; CDR2 reads SYDVKM. CDR3 residues: CASSPPGNYYGYTF. As DNA, the CDR3 is TGTGCCAGCAGTCCACCAGGGAATTACTATGGCTACACCTTC.

The J gene is TRBJ2-4, the V gene TRBV6-5; TRBD1 agrees at 8 bases. The trim removed 2 bases at V and 9 bases at J, leaving 3 bases unmatched. This CDR3 comprises 13 residues. CDR1 and CDR2 from the germline V gene are MNHEY and SVGAGI. CDR3 amino acids: CASSYPGTGIQYF. CDR3 coding DNA: TGTGCCAGCAGTTACCCCGGGACAGGCATTCAGTACTTC.

This sequence joins TRBV19 and TRBJ2-4, with D possibly TRBD1 on 6 matching bases. The CDR3 is made up of 14 amino acids. Trimming shortened V by 2 bases and J by 3 bases, and 8 bases separated the two germline ends. From germline, CDR1 is LNHDA and CDR2 SQIVND (reference sequence). The CDR3 loop is CASSINRDKNIQYF. CDR3 coding DNA: TGTGCCAGTAGTATAAACAGGGACAAAAACATTCAGTACTTC.

The V and J genes are TRBV7-3 and TRBJ2-3; 7 bases agree with TRBD2. J gave up 1 base and V 6 bases, and 4 bases lay outside the gene matches. The CDR3 has 14 residues. Germline V gene data show CDR1 as SGHTA and CDR2 as FQGTGA. CDR3 nucleotide sequence: TGTGCCAGCAGGCGTACTAGCGGCACAGATACGCAGTATTTT. Encoded protein: CASRRTSGTDTQYF.

The CDR3 here is CASSTSQGAPEAFF. The CDR3, as DNA: TGCGCCAGCAGCACCTCACAGGGGGCGCCTGAAGCTTTCTTT. The chain recombines TRBV5-1 with TRBJ1-1; 9 bases map to TRBD1. Looked up from germline, CDR1 is SGHRS and CDR2 is YFSETQ. V was pared by 4 bases and J by 6 bases, with 7 bases of the junction left unmatched. CDR3 length equals 14 residues.

The V gene is TRBV4-2, the J gene TRBJ2-1; the D gene is possibly TRBD2 (6 bases). Per germline, CDR1 LGHNA and CDR2 YNFKEQ. V lost 0 bases to trimming and J lost 9 bases, with 12 bases between them. This CDR3 is 14 amino acids long. The CDR3 is CASSQEESSAEQFF. CDR3 nucleotides: TGTGCCAGCAGCCAAGAAGAATCTAGCGCTGAGCAGTTCTTC.

The chain is built from TRBV5-1 and TRBJ1-1, with 7 bases fitting TRBD1. Trimming removed 3 bases from V and 0 bases from J; junction bases left unmatched: 2. CDR3 length: 14 amino acids. Germline V gene sequence: CDR1 SGHRS, CDR2 YFSETQ. The CDR3 sequence: CASSSGQVNTEAFF. CDR3 nucleotide sequence: TGCGCCAGCAGCTCAGGACAGGTGAACACTGAAGCTTTCTTT. The entire variable domain, with the rest obtained from reference TRBV5-1 and TRBJ1-1, is as follows: KAGVTQTPRYLIKTRGQQVTLSCSPISGHRSVSWYQQTPGQGLQFLFEYFSETQRNKGNFPGRFSGRQFSNSRSEMNVSTLELGDSALYLCASSSGQVNTEAFFGQGTRLTVV.

The genes are TRBV19 and TRBJ2-7; no reliable D call. V dropped 2 bases and J dropped 0 bases, with 11 bases sitting between them. The CDR3 is made up of 15 amino acids. Germline assignment: CDR1 LNHDA and CDR2 SQIVND (reference sequence). The CDR3 loop is CASSINAGLSYEQYF. The CDR3 DNA sequence: TGTGCCAGTAGTATAAACGCAGGCCTCTCCTACGAGCAGTACTTC. Together with reference TRBV19 and TRBJ2-7, the CDR3 gives the full variable domain: DGGITQSPKYLFRKEGQNVTLSCEQNLNHDAMYWYRQDPGQGLRLIYYSQIVNDFQKGDIAEGYSVSREKKESFPLTVTSAQKNPTAFYLCASSINAGLSYEQYFGPGTRLTVT.

V gene TRBV5-1 combines with J gene TRBJ2-3; 10 bases map to TRBD2. V shed 0 bases, J shed 0 bases, and the junction held 4 bases outside the gene matches. The germline gives CDR1 SGHRS, CDR2 YFSETQ. The CDR3 consists of 17 residues. The CDR3 is CASSLALAGGSTDTQYF. For the CDR3, the DNA is TGCGCCAGCAGCTTGGCCTTAGCGGGGGGTAGCACAGATACGCAGTATTTT. Full variable domain (rest looked up from reference TRBV5-1 and TRBJ2-3): KAGVTQTPRYLIKTRGQQVTLSCSPISGHRSVSWYQQTPGQGLQFLFEYFSETQRNKGNFPGRFSGRQFSNSRSEMNVSTLELGDSALYLCASSLALAGGSTDTQYFGPGTRLTVL.

The genes are TRBV11-1 and TRBJ1-4, with D hard to call. Per germline, CDR1 SGHAT and CDR2 FQDESV (reference sequence). With 5 bases removed from V and 7 bases from J, the gap between germline ends came to 23 bases. The length of the CDR3 is 17 residues. CDR3: CASSRTGPQLRGEKLFF. Here the CDR3 DNA reads TGTGCCAGCAGCCGGACCGGGCCGCAGCTACGGGGTGAAAAACTGTTTTTT.

V is TRBV4-1 and J is TRBJ2-3; TRBD2 might be the D (5 bases). CDR3 length: 16 amino acids. Deletions cut 1 base from V and 0 bases from J, with 11 bases between. Germline CDR1 reads MGHRA; CDR2 reads YSYEKL. CDR3 nucleotide sequence: TGCGCCAGCAGCCAAGTAGCGACGGGGAGCACAGATACGCAGTATTTT. This encodes CASSQVATGSTDTQYF.

This chain links TRBV7-3 with TRBJ1-1, with 8 nucleotides matching TRBD1. Trimming took 0 bases from V and 9 from J; bases not matched to a gene: 6. The germline V gene has CDR1 SGHTA and CDR2 FQGTGA. The CDR3 extends over 14 amino acids. The CDR3 DNA reads as TGTGCCAGCAGCTTAACGCCAGGACAGGGTAAAGCTTTCTTT. Encoded protein: CASSLTPGQGKAFF.

The chain employs TRBV7-3 and TRBJ1-1; D might be TRBD1 (6 bases). This CDR3 has 16 residues. Germline V CDR1 and CDR2: SGHTA, FQGTGA. V was clipped by 6 bases and J by 1 base, with 18 bases between them. CDR3 in DNA: TGTGCCAGCAGGCCTTCGTCTGGGGGACAGAACACTGAAGCTTTCTTT. Its protein product is CASRPSSGGQNTEAFF.

The chain links TRBV7-9 to TRBJ2-1; D might be TRBD1 (6 bases). The V gene's germline CDR1 is SEHNR and CDR2 FQNEAQ (reference sequence). The V end lost 4 bases, the J end lost 6 bases, and 16 bases lay between the germline ends. The CDR3 spans 15 residues. As DNA, the CDR3 is TGTGCCAGCAGCTCGCCAATCGCCAGGGGCAATGAGCAGTTCTTC. Its translation is CASSSPIARGNEQFF. Full variable domain (rest looked up from reference TRBV7-9 and TRBJ2-1): DTGVSQNPRHKITKRGQNVTFRCDPISEHNRLYWYRQTLGQGPEFLTYFQNEAQLEKSRLLSDRFSAERPKGSFSTLEIQRTEQGDSAMYLCASSSPIARGNEQFFGPGTRLTVL.

The V and J genes are TRBV29-1 and TRBJ2-7; D perhaps matches TRBD2 (6 bases). CDR3 size: 10 residues. The V end lost 4 bases, the J end lost 5 bases, and 6 bases lay between the germline ends. Germline values: CDR1 SQVTM, CDR2 ANQGSEA. The CDR3 loop is CSVAGDEQYF. The CDR3 DNA sequence: TGCAGCGTTGCGGGAGACGAGCAGTACTTC.

The chain carries TRBV10-3 and TRBJ2-3; no reliable D call. Germline CDR1 is ENHRY and CDR2 is SYGVKD. There are 14 residues in the CDR3. Trimming stripped 3 bases from V and 6 bases from J, with 13 bases between. As DNA, the CDR3 is TGTGCCATCAGTGATTCGAATAACAAGGATACGCAGTATTTT. Protein: CAISDSNNKDTQYF.